One and the same sample provided the 15 T cell receptor beta chains below, sequenced in a study of T-cell reconstitution after alpha-beta-depleted transplantation in children. Unique molecular identifiers were built into the TCRbeta library. TCRdb ran MiXCR on the PCR reads and lists one entry per CDR3 protein. This sample carries about 900,000 distinct CDR3 sequences, 25% to 35% of them seen once, and the ten largest clones take more than 25%. Sample: PBMCs, mostly from graft donor cells, taken 360 days after TCRalphabeta/CD19-depleted stem cell transplant. The receptors stem from a boy under two years old who had a stem cell transplant for SCID, so the T cells may come from the graft donor.

This clonotype was observed many times. The genes are TRBV24-1 and TRBJ2-5; 7 bases match TRBD1. The germline V gene has CDR1 KGHDR and CDR2 SFDVKD. With 1 base clipped from V and 2 bases from J, the junction kept 6 bases outside the gene matches. This CDR3 has 16 residues. CDR3 nucleotide sequence: TGTGCCACCAGTGATTTTCCGGGACAGCTTCAAGAGACCCAGTACTTC. Encoded protein: CATSDFPGQLQETQYF.

This clonotype has a handful of counts. The rearrangement uses TRBV15 and TRBJ2-7; D gene ambiguous. The CDR3 has 15 residues. Looked up from germline, CDR1 is LNHNV and CDR2 is YYDKDF (reference sequence). Deletions cut 0 bases from V and 0 bases from J, with 9 bases between. CDR3 region: CATSRDDRSSYEQYF. CDR3 sequence (DNA): TGTGCCACCAGCAGAGATGATAGGAGCTCCTACGAGCAGTACTTC. The full variable domain, rest sourced from reference TRBV15 and TRBJ2-7, is DAMVIQNPRYQVTQFGKPVTLSCSQTLNHNVMYWYQQKSSQAPKLLFHYYDKDFNNEADTPDNFQSRRPNTSFCFLDIRSPGLGDTAMYLCATSRDDRSSYEQYFGPGTRLTVT.

This clonotype was detected only a few times. The chain recombines TRBV5-1 with TRBJ2-1; D gene ambiguous. The length of the CDR3 is 12 residues. Germline V gene sequence: CDR1 SGHRS, CDR2 YFSETQ. Trimming stripped 7 bases from V and 8 bases from J, with 13 bases between. In nucleotides, the CDR3 is TGCGCCAGCCCCCGACATGGCGATGAGCAGTTCTTC. Protein: CASPRHGDEQFF.

This clonotype was observed a handful of times. The chain joins TRBV6-6 to TRBJ1-2, with D unresolved. CDR3 length: 13 residues. Looked up from germline, CDR1 is MNHNY and CDR2 is SVGAGI (reference sequence). Trimming removed 4 bases from V and 0 bases from J, with 6 bases in between. The CDR3, as DNA: TGTGCCAGCAGTTCCCCCCCTAACTATGGCTACACCTTC. It yields the protein CASSSPPNYGYTF.

CDR3 sequence reads: CASSARPLTGQSYNEQFF. CDR3 nucleotide sequence: TGTGCCAGCAGCGCTAGGCCCCTGACAGGGCAGTCCTACAATGAGCAGTTCTTC. The genes are TRBV9 and TRBJ2-1; 7 bases are a match to TRBD1. The J segment lost 1 base and the V segment lost 3 bases, leaving 13 bases of the junction unmatched. Per the germline V gene, CDR1 is SGDLS and CDR2 is YYNGEE. The CDR3 runs 18 residues.

The chain employs TRBV9 and TRBJ1-2; D remains ambiguous. This CDR3 has 13 amino acids. The V and J ends lost 3 bases and 3 bases respectively, with 9 bases between them. Germline lookup yields CDR1 SGDLS and CDR2 YYNGEE. In DNA form, the CDR3 reads TGTGCCAGCAGCGAACAAGCGGACTATGGCTACACCTTC. It encodes CASSEQADYGYTF.

The J gene is TRBJ2-3, the V gene TRBV20-1, with 7 positions matching TRBD2. The CDR3 covers 15 residues. The V gene end was trimmed by 4 bases and the J gene end by 2 bases; junction bases not matched to a gene: 9. Germline loops: CDR1 DFQATT, CDR2 SNEGSKA (reference sequence). The CDR3: CSATRTAGITDTQYF. The DNA of the CDR3 is TGCAGTGCTACCCGAACAGCGGGGATCACAGATACGCAGTATTTT.

The chain couples TRBV7-2 to TRBJ2-7, with D possibly TRBD2 on 5 matching bases. Germline CDR1 SGHTA, CDR2 FQGNSA. V lost 5 bases and J lost 6, with 11 bases in between. CDR3 length: 12 amino acids. CDR3 region: CASSPTRSEQYF. CDR3 in DNA: TGTGCCAGCAGCCCAACTAGGAGCGAGCAGTACTTC.

This clonotype was recorded a few times. The chain couples TRBV20-1 to TRBJ2-7; D may be TRBD1 or TRBD2 (5 bases each). CDR3 length: 14 residues. Trimming cost V 2 bases and J 0 bases, with 11 bases left between them. From germline, CDR1 is DFQATT and CDR2 SNEGSKA (reference sequence). As DNA, the CDR3 is TGCAGTGCTAGACAGGGAGATAGCTCCTACGAGCAGTACTTC. This translates into CSARQGDSSYEQYF.

The chain has TRBV9 and TRBJ2-3; 12 bases fit TRBD1. Germline V gene data show CDR1 as SGDLS and CDR2 as YYNGEE. The CDR3 has 14 amino acids. Germline trimming cut 5 bases from V and 4 bases from J; bases unmatched to any gene: 2. The CDR3 sequence: CASRGTGGPDTQYF. The CDR3 nucleotides read TGTGCCAGCAGGGGGACAGGGGGCCCAGATACGCAGTATTTT.

The chain uses TRBV2 and TRBJ2-5, with 15 bases aligning to TRBD2. CDR3 length: 18 amino acids. J was trimmed by 2 bases and V by 1 base; bases with no gene match: 5. Germline V gene lookup returns CDR1 SNHLY and CDR2 FYNNEI. The DNA of the CDR3 is TGTGCCAGCAGTGAAGGAAGGACTAGCGGGGGGGGGCAAGAGACCCAGTACTTC. Translation: CASSEGRTSGGGQETQYF.

This clonotype came up a few times. This chain joins TRBV6-5 and TRBJ1-2; D perhaps matches TRBD1 (6 bases). Germline assignment: CDR1 MNHEY and CDR2 SVGAGI. This CDR3 is built from 14 residues. With 7 bases removed from V and 1 base from J, the gap between germline ends came to 13 bases. CDR3 sequence: CASTWTDFNYGYTF. DNA of the CDR3: TGTGCCAGCACTTGGACAGATTTTAACTATGGCTACACCTTC.

V gene TRBV12-3 or TRBV12-4 combines with J gene TRBJ1-1, with 7 nucleotides matching TRBD1. Trimming took 7 bases from V and 0 from J; bases not matched to a gene: 5. The length of the CDR3 is 14 residues. DNA of the CDR3: TGTGCCAGCATCTCCGACAGGGTGAACACTGAAGCTTTCTTT. Its translation: CASISDRVNTEAFF.

CDR3 sequence: CSASKGPRETQYF. Here the CDR3 DNA reads TGCAGTGCTAGTAAGGGGCCCCGGGAGACCCAGTACTTC. The chain uses TRBV20-1 and TRBJ2-5, with D tentatively TRBD1 (5 bases). Germline CDR1 and CDR2: DFQATT and SNEGSKA (reference sequence). V lost 3 bases to trimming and J lost 5 bases, with 13 bases between them. The CDR3 spans 13 residues.

The chain carries TRBV20-1 and TRBJ2-7; 14 bases map to TRBD2. Trimming at V came to 6 bases and at J to 4 bases, leaving 5 bases not matched to a gene. CDR1 and CDR2 from the germline V gene are DFQATT and SNEGSKA (reference sequence). The CDR3 runs to 14 residues. The CDR3 sequence: CSAGLAGVRYEQYF. CDR3 DNA sequence: TGCAGTGCGGGACTAGCGGGGGTGCGATACGAGCAGTACTTC.